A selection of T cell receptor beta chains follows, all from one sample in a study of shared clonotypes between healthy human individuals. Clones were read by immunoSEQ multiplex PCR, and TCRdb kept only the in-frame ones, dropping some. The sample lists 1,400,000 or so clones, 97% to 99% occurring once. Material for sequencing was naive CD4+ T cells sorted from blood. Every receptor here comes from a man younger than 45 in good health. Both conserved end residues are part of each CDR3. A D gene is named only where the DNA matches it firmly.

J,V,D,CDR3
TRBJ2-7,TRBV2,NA,CASRSDSHEQYF
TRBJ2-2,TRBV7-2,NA,CASSLPTLNTGELFF
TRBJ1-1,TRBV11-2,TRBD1,CASSSGQGAGAFF
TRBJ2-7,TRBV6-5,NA,CASSPRRVICYEQYF
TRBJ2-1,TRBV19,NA,CASSIDSPYNNEQFF
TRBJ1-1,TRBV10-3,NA,CAISERAPNTEAFF
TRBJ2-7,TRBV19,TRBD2,CASRKREGPYEQYF
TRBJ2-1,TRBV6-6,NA,CASSYPTGRSYNEQFF
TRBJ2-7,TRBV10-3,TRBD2,CAISTSGGFSYEQYF
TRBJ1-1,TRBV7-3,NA,CASSLTGGTEAFF
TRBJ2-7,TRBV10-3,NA,CATGPFPYEQYF
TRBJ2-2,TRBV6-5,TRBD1,CASTTGFTGELFF
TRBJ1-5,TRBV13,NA,CASSRGGNQPQHF
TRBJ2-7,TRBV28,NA,CASSLSTGWGLTYEQYF
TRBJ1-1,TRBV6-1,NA,CAQKGTGPNTEAFF
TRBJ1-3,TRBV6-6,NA,CASSYNRASGNTIYF
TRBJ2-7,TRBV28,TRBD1,CATISGQSSYEQYF
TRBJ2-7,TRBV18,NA,CASSPSPTGPPYEQYF
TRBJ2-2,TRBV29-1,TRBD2,CSAVLAGELDGELFF
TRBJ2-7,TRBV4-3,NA,CASSPSGQLGYEQYF
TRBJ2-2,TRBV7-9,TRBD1,CGPDRGAGELFF
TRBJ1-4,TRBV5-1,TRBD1,CASSSTGAEGEKLFF
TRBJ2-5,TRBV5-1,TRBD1,CASSFLPAGGAITETQYF
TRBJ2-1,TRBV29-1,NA,CSVGESSYNEQFF
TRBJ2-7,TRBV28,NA,CASSRAPTASYEQYF
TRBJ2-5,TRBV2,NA,CASRETGGETQYF